The rows below give T cell receptor beta chains drawn from one sample of a study of PD-L1 blockade in urothelial cancer. TCRdb keeps only in-frame clones here, not all; method: immunoSEQ multiplex PCR. The sample holds nearly 50,000 clones, around 85% seen once. Specimen: PBMCs, collected around atezolizumab (anti-PD-L1) treatment. The receptors come from a middle-aged man with urothelial cancer. Each CDR3 is given with its conserved first and last residue. The order of the fields is V gene, J gene, clone size, D gene, CDR3 protein, CDR3 DNA. The D gene is left open where the match is weak. Only part of the rows carry a size: once, few, many, or a class if the clone is expanded.

v_call: TRBV28; j_call: TRBJ1-1; clone_size: NA; d_call: NA; cdr3_aa: CASSLLGGAYTEAFF; cdr3_nt: TGTGCCAGCAGTTTATTGGGGGGGGCCTACACTGAAGCTTTCTTT
v_call: TRBV7-6; j_call: TRBJ2-6; clone_size: NA; d_call: NA; cdr3_aa: CASSPPAGGQGHSGANVLTF; cdr3_nt: TGTGCCAGCAGCCCCCCCGCCGGGGGGCAGGGACACTCTGGGGCCAACGTCCTGACTTTC
v_call: TRBV6-6; j_call: TRBJ1-1; clone_size: NA; d_call: NA; cdr3_aa: CASSYPRGRGTEAFF; cdr3_nt: TGTGCCAGCAGCTACCCCCGGGGACGGGGGACTGAAGCTTTCTTT
v_call: TRBV6-4; j_call: TRBJ2-3; clone_size: few; d_call: TRBD2; cdr3_aa: CASSDGSGSTDTQYF; cdr3_nt: TGTGCCAGCAGTGATGGTAGCGGGAGCACAGATACGCAGTATTTT
v_call: TRBV11-2; j_call: TRBJ2-7; clone_size: few; d_call: TRBD2; cdr3_aa: CASSSILAVYEQYF; cdr3_nt: TGTGCCAGCAGCTCAATACTAGCGGTCTACGAGCAGTACTTC
v_call: TRBV19; j_call: TRBJ1-2; clone_size: NA; d_call: TRBD1; cdr3_aa: CATTITTGGGGYTF; cdr3_nt: TGTGCCACCACTATCACAACAGGGGGCGGTGGCTACACCTTC
v_call: TRBV5-6; j_call: TRBJ2-5; clone_size: NA; d_call: NA; cdr3_aa: CASSSPSIGETQYF; cdr3_nt: TGTGCCAGCAGCTCTCCCTCGATCGGGGAGACCCAGTACTTC
v_call: TRBV16; j_call: TRBJ2-7; clone_size: NA; d_call: NA; cdr3_aa: CASSQFSGWAYEQYF; cdr3_nt: TGTGCCAGCAGCCAATTTAGCGGTTGGGCCTACGAGCAGTACTTC
v_call: TRBV14; j_call: TRBJ2-2; clone_size: few; d_call: TRBD2; cdr3_aa: CASSQDGPLAGQGELFF; cdr3_nt: TGTGCCAGCAGCCAGGATGGACCTCTAGCGGGACAGGGGGAGCTGTTTTTT
v_call: TRBV5-6; j_call: TRBJ2-2; clone_size: NA; d_call: NA; cdr3_aa: CASSLVAGNTGELFF; cdr3_nt: TGTGCCAGCAGCTTGGTTGCAGGGAACACCGGGGAGCTGTTTTTT
v_call: TRBV11-2; j_call: TRBJ2-4; clone_size: large; d_call: NA; cdr3_aa: CASSSLAKNIQYF; cdr3_nt: TGTGCCAGCAGCTCACTAGCCAAAAACATTCAGTACTTC
v_call: TRBV27; j_call: TRBJ2-1; clone_size: NA; d_call: NA; cdr3_aa: CASSLLIFGLSNEQFF; cdr3_nt: TGTGCCAGCAGTTTATTGATATTCGGACTCTCCAATGAGCAGTTCTTC
v_call: TRBV2; j_call: TRBJ2-3; clone_size: once; d_call: NA; cdr3_aa: CASSEPLAWYTQYF; cdr3_nt: TGTGCCAGCAGTGAACCGCTAGCGTGGTATACGCAGTATTTT
v_call: TRBV7-2; j_call: TRBJ2-3; clone_size: NA; d_call: NA; cdr3_aa: CASSQSGGGTQYF; cdr3_nt: TGTGCCAGCAGCCAGTCAGGGGGAGGTACGCAGTATTTT
v_call: TRBV15; j_call: TRBJ2-1; clone_size: NA; d_call: NA; cdr3_aa: CATSRDVTVTYNEQFF; cdr3_nt: TGTGCCACCAGCAGAGATGTGACAGTGACCTACAATGAGCAGTTCTTC